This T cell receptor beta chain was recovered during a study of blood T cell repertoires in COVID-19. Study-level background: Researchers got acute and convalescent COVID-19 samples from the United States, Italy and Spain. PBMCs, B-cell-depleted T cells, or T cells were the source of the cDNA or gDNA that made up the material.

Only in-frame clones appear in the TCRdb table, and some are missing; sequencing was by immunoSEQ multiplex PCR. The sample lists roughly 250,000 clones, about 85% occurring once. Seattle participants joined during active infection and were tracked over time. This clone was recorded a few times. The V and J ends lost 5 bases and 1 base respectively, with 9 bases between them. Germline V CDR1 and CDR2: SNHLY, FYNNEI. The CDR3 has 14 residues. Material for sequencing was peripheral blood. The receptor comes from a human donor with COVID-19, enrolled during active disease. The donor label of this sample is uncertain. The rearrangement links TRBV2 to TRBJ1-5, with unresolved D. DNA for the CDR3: TGTGCCAGCAGTAGCGATAGCAGCAATCAGCCCCAGCATTTT. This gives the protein CASSSDSSNQPQHF.